A selection of T cell receptor beta chains follows, all from one sample in a study of cytomegalovirus exposure and HLA in healthy donors. The method was immunoSEQ multiplex PCR; TCRdb's version includes in-frame clones alone and lacks a portion of them. Here the sample spans fewer than 150,000 clones, 80% being singletons. Sequencing was carried out using PBMCs. The receptors here all came from a female donor in good health and CMV-seropositive. Each CDR3 is given with its conserved first and last residue. A D gene is named only where the DNA matches it firmly. Where a row states a size, it is once, few, many or the class of an expanded clone; other rows omit it.

J | size | V | D | DNA | CDR3
TRBJ2-7 | few | TRBV18 | NA | TGTGCCAGCTCCCCTATGACGGACTTGGAGCAGTACTTC | CASSPMTDLEQYF
TRBJ2-5 | NA | TRBV5-4 | TRBD1 | TGTGCCAGCAGCTTCCAGGGGGCCCAAGAGACCCAGTACTTC | CASSFQGAQETQYF
TRBJ2-3 | NA | TRBV27 | NA | TGTGCCAGCAGTTTATTTGCTAGTAGCACAGATACGCAGTATTTT | CASSLFASSTDTQYF
TRBJ2-5 | NA | TRBV4-2 | TRBD2 | TGTGCCAGCAGCCAAGTCGAGCGGGGGCAAGAGACCCAGTACTTC | CASSQVERGQETQYF
TRBJ1-1 | NA | TRBV7-2 | NA | TGTGCCAGCAGCCCGCCCCAGGGAGGGGTGAACACTGAAGCTTTCTTT | CASSPPQGGVNTEAFF
TRBJ2-1 | NA | TRBV5-1 | TRBD2 | TGCGCCAGCAGCTCGGAGGGACTAGCGGGGAATGAGCAGTTCTTC | CASSSEGLAGNEQFF
TRBJ2-2 | NA | TRBV21-1 | NA | TGTGCCAGCAGCAAACCAGCGGGGGGCACCGGGGAGCTGTTTTTT | CASSKPAGGTGELFF
TRBJ1-5 | NA | TRBV19 | NA | TGTGCCAGTAGTTACGGGGGAAGCAATCAGCCCCAGCATTTT | CASSYGGSNQPQHF
TRBJ2-2 | NA | TRBV6-5 | NA | TGTGCCAGCAGTTCTGACAGGAACACCGGGGAGCTGTTTTTT | CASSSDRNTGELFF
TRBJ1-6 | NA | TRBV6-5 | TRBD1 | TGTGCCAGCAGGGGGACAGCCAACCATTCACCCCTCCACTTT | CASRGTANHSPLHF
TRBJ1-2 | NA | TRBV20-1 | NA | TGCAGTGCCCTACAGAACTATGGCTACACCTTC | CSALQNYGYTF
TRBJ1-6 | NA | TRBV5-6 | TRBD1 | TGTGCCAGCAGCCTGGGACAGGGGATGACACCCCTCCACTTT | CASSLGQGMTPLHF
TRBJ2-7 | NA | TRBV6-6 | TRBD1 | TGTGCCAGCAGTTCCCCCGGGACAGGGGCCGAGCAGTACTTC | CASSSPGTGAEQYF
TRBJ1-3 | once | TRBV12-5 | NA | TGTGCTAGCAGGGGACCCTCTGGAAACACCATATATTTT | CASRGPSGNTIYF
TRBJ1-1 | NA | TRBV5-4 | NA | TGTGCCAGCAGCTCGACAGCGAACACTGAAGCTTTCTTT | CASSSTANTEAFF
TRBJ2-3 | NA | TRBV19 | TRBD2 | TGTGCCAGTAACCTAGGGGAGGGGCATACGCAGTATTTT | CASNLGEGHTQYF
TRBJ2-5 | NA | TRBV19 | TRBD2 | TGTGCCAGTAGGGTAACGGGGGGAGAGACCCAGTACTTC | CASRVTGGETQYF
TRBJ1-2 | NA | TRBV7-7 | NA | TGTGCTAGCAGCCCACCTCAACAGCTTTCCAACTATGGCTACACCTTC | CASSPPQQLSNYGYTF
TRBJ1-6 | NA | TRBV30 | NA | TGTGCCTGGAGTGTGGTTGCTAATATTGGTTCACCCCTCCACTTT | CAWSVVANIGSPLHF
TRBJ2-5 | NA | TRBV6-5 | TRBD2 | TGTGCCAGCAGATACGCAAGCGGGGGGGCCAGGGAGACCCAGTACTTC | CASRYASGGARETQYF
TRBJ2-7 | NA | TRBV28 | TRBD2 | TGTGCCAGCAGTTCTTCCGGGGCGGGGGAGTCCTACGAGCAGTACTTC | CASSSSGAGESYEQYF
TRBJ2-2 | NA | TRBV6-5 | TRBD2 | TGTGCCAGCAGTTATACAGCGGGGGGGGGCACCGGGGAGCTGTTTTTT | CASSYTAGGGTGELFF